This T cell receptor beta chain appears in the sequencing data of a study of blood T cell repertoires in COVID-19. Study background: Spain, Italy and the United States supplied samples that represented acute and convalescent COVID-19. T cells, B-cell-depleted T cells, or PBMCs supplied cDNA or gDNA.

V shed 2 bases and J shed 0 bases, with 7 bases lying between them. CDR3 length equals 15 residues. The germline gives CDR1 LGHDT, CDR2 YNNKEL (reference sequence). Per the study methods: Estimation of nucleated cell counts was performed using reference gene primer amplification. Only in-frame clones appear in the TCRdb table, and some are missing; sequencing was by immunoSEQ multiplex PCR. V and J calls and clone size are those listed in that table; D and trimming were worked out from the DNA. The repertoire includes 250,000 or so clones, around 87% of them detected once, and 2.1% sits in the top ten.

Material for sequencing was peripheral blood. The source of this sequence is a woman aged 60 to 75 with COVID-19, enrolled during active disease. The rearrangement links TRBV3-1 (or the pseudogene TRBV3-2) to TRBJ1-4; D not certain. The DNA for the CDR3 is TGTGCCAGCAGCCAACAGACAACAACTAATGAAAAACTGTTTTTT. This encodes CASSQQTTTNEKLFF.